This T cell receptor (beta chain) was observed in a study of vaccination and CD4 T cells after COVID-19. About the study: A median of around 70 days (range 14 to 241) separated dose two from the taking of post-vaccine samples.

General study results and limits: The rise in median SARS-CoV-2-reactive clonotypes, from around 20 to 38, was not significant. Data came from relatively few convalescent patients and lacked early post-infection timepoints.

The CDR3 sequence is 14 residues long. V dropped 0 bases and J dropped 3 bases, with 8 bases sitting between them. Germline V gene lookup returns CDR1 MNHEY and CDR2 SVGAGI. Note on this clonotype: Antigen unknown.

TCRdb re-analysed the PCR reads in MiXCR, keeping a single row per CDR3 protein. There are 20,000 or so distinct CDR3 sequences in the sample; around 64% occur only once, and roughly 1.1% lies in the top ten. This receptor was identified in a human donor who had recovered from COVID-19. The V call is TRBV6-5, the J call TRBJ1-2; tentative D call: TRBD1 (6 bases). The material sequenced was CD4+ T cells from blood, taken after SARS-CoV-2 vaccination. The CDR3 DNA reads as TGTGCCAGCAGTTACTCGAGGACAGACTATGGCTACACCTTC. Its protein product is CASSYSRTDYGYTF.